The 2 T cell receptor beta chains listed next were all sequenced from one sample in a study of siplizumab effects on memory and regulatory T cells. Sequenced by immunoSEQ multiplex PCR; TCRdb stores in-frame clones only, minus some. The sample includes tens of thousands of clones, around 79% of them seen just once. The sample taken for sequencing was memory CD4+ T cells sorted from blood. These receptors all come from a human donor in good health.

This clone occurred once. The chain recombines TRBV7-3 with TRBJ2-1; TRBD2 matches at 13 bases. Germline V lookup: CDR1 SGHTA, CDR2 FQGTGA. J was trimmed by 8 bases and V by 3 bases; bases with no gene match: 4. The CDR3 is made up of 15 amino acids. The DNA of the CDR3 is TGTGCCAGCAGCTTGGGGACTAGCGGGGCCCATGAGCAGTTCTTC. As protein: CASSLGTSGAHEQFF.

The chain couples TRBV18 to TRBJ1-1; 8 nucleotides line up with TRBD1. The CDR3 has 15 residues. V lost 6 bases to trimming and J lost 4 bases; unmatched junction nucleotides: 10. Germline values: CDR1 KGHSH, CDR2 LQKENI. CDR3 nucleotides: TGTGCCAGCTCGGACACGACAGGGGCGGGCACTGAAGCTTTCTTT. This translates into CASSDTTGAGTEAFF.